The rows below give T cell receptor beta chains drawn from one sample of a study of blood T cell repertoires in COVID-19. Generated by immunoSEQ multiplex PCR, the TCRdb table keeps only in-frame clones and is missing some. The sample records approximately 360,000 clones, 70% to 90% being singletons. Sequencing was done on a sample of PBMCs or T cells enriched from blood (not recorded which). Receptors originate from a woman in her twenties or thirties with acute COVID-19. Each CDR3 is given with its conserved first and last residue. Each record gives: clone size, D gene, J gene, V gene, CDR3 DNA, CDR3 protein. The D gene is left open where the match is weak. Size is stated for part of the rows, as once, few or many counts, or as a class when the clone is expanded.

clone_size: -; d_call: -; j_call: TRBJ2-3; v_call: TRBV5-4; cdr3_nt: TGTGCCAGCAGCGCCAGAATGGACAGCCTAGATACGCAGTATTTT; cdr3_aa: CASSARMDSLDTQYF
clone_size: -; d_call: TRBD1; j_call: TRBJ1-4; v_call: TRBV7-2; cdr3_nt: TGTGCCAGCAGCCAAGGACAGGGAACTAATGAAAAACTGTTTTTT; cdr3_aa: CASSQGQGTNEKLFF
clone_size: -; d_call: TRBD2; j_call: TRBJ2-7; v_call: TRBV7-2; cdr3_nt: TGTGCCAGCAGCCCGCGACTAGCGGTTAGCTCCTACGAGCAGTACTTC; cdr3_aa: CASSPRLAVSSYEQYF
clone_size: -; d_call: -; j_call: TRBJ2-1; v_call: TRBV21-1; cdr3_nt: TGTGCCAGCAGCAAGGTTAGGAGGGGCAAGGCTTCCTACAATGAGCAGTTCTTC; cdr3_aa: CASSKVRRGKASYNEQFF
clone_size: -; d_call: -; j_call: TRBJ1-1; v_call: TRBV2; cdr3_nt: TGTGCCAGCAGTCCCAGGGGATCCGAAGCTTTCTTT; cdr3_aa: CASSPRGSEAFF
clone_size: -; d_call: TRBD2; j_call: TRBJ2-1; v_call: TRBV6-2/TRBV6-3; cdr3_nt: TGTGCCAGCAGTGGCGGACTAGCGGGGGGGAAGCAGTTCTTC; cdr3_aa: CASSGGLAGGKQFF
clone_size: once; d_call: -; j_call: TRBJ2-7; v_call: TRBV7-2; cdr3_nt: TGTGCCAGCAGCCTCCTCCCCTTGTACTCCTACGAGCAGTACTTC; cdr3_aa: CASSLLPLYSYEQYF
clone_size: -; d_call: -; j_call: TRBJ2-7; v_call: TRBV19; cdr3_nt: TGTGCCAGTAGTATAGATCACAGGGTTGCCTACGAGCAGTACTTC; cdr3_aa: CASSIDHRVAYEQYF
clone_size: -; d_call: TRBD1; j_call: TRBJ2-1; v_call: TRBV12-5; cdr3_nt: TGTGCTAGTGGTTTGGGGACAGGGGGCCCCTACAATGAGCAGTTCTTC; cdr3_aa: CASGLGTGGPYNEQFF
clone_size: -; d_call: TRBD1; j_call: TRBJ2-3; v_call: TRBV6-2/TRBV6-3; cdr3_nt: TGTGCCAGCAGTTACACACGGACAGGGGCTAGCACAGATACGCAGTATTTT; cdr3_aa: CASSYTRTGASTDTQYF
clone_size: -; d_call: TRBD1; j_call: TRBJ2-7; v_call: TRBV19; cdr3_nt: TGTGCCAGTAGTGCCGGGGCCGGGACAGGGTCCTACGAGCAGTACTTC; cdr3_aa: CASSAGAGTGSYEQYF
clone_size: -; d_call: -; j_call: TRBJ1-5; v_call: TRBV29-1; cdr3_nt: TGCAGCGTTGGGGGTGGGGGCGGTCAGCCCCAGCATTTT; cdr3_aa: CSVGGGGGQPQHF
clone_size: -; d_call: -; j_call: TRBJ1-4; v_call: TRBV11-2; cdr3_nt: TGTGCCAGCAGCCGAAGCGGGACCCTTAATGAAAAACTGTTTTTT; cdr3_aa: CASSRSGTLNEKLFF
clone_size: -; d_call: -; j_call: TRBJ1-6; v_call: TRBV10-2; cdr3_nt: TGCGCCAGCAGTATCATCCGGGGAAATTCACCCCTCCACTTT; cdr3_aa: CASSIIRGNSPLHF
clone_size: -; d_call: TRBD1; j_call: TRBJ2-5; v_call: TRBV5-1; cdr3_nt: TGCGCCAGCAGCTTGGGGGACAGGTCCCCCTTCGAGGAGACCCAGTACTTC; cdr3_aa: CASSLGDRSPFEETQYF
clone_size: -; d_call: -; j_call: TRBJ2-1; v_call: TRBV5-5; cdr3_nt: TGTGCCAGCACCCGACAGGTTTTCTCCTACAATGAGCAGTTCTTC; cdr3_aa: CASTRQVFSYNEQFF
clone_size: -; d_call: -; j_call: TRBJ1-1; v_call: TRBV12-3/TRBV12-4; cdr3_nt: TGTGCCAGCAGTTTAAGGGGAAACACTGAAGCTTTCTTT; cdr3_aa: CASSLRGNTEAFF
clone_size: -; d_call: -; j_call: TRBJ2-5; v_call: TRBV19; cdr3_nt: TGTGCCAGTAGTAGTAGTCAAAAGACCCAGTACTTC; cdr3_aa: CASSSSQKTQYF
clone_size: -; d_call: TRBD1; j_call: TRBJ2-5; v_call: TRBV7-2; cdr3_nt: TGTGCCAGCAGCCGGACAGGTATCCGGGAGACCCAGTACTTC; cdr3_aa: CASSRTGIRETQYF
clone_size: -; d_call: TRBD1; j_call: TRBJ1-6; v_call: TRBV6-5; cdr3_nt: TGTGCCAGCAGTCGACTTGGACAGGCTAATTCACCCCTCCACTTT; cdr3_aa: CASSRLGQANSPLHF
clone_size: -; d_call: TRBD1; j_call: TRBJ2-1; v_call: TRBV11-3; cdr3_nt: TGTGCCAGCAGCTCCTTCACAGGGGTCTCCTACAATGAGCAGTTCTTC; cdr3_aa: CASSSFTGVSYNEQFF
clone_size: -; d_call: TRBD1; j_call: TRBJ1-4; v_call: TRBV29-1; cdr3_nt: TGCAGCGCCGCGGGACAGGCGGGTGAAAAACTGTTTTTT; cdr3_aa: CSAAGQAGEKLFF
clone_size: -; d_call: -; j_call: TRBJ2-7; v_call: TRBV5-1; cdr3_nt: TGCGCCAGCAGCTTGGGTCAGGGACTTTCCTACGAGCAGTACTTC; cdr3_aa: CASSLGQGLSYEQYF
clone_size: -; d_call: -; j_call: TRBJ1-5; v_call: TRBV6-5; cdr3_nt: TGTGCCAGCAGGAAATCACAGGCCCCCAATCAGCCCCAGCATTTT; cdr3_aa: CASRKSQAPNQPQHF
clone_size: -; d_call: -; j_call: TRBJ1-2; v_call: TRBV7-2; cdr3_nt: TGTGCCAGCAGCTTAGGACCGTTAAGTGGAGGGAACCGTAACTATGGCTACACCTTC; cdr3_aa: CASSLGPLSGGNRNYGYTF
clone_size: -; d_call: TRBD2; j_call: TRBJ2-5; v_call: TRBV27; cdr3_nt: TGTGCCAGCAGTTTGACTAGCTACGCGGAGACCCAGTACTTC; cdr3_aa: CASSLTSYAETQYF
clone_size: once; d_call: TRBD2; j_call: TRBJ2-1; v_call: TRBV6-5; cdr3_nt: TGTGCCAGCAGTCTGACTAGCGGGGGGGTCAATGAGCAGTTCTTC; cdr3_aa: CASSLTSGGVNEQFF
clone_size: -; d_call: -; j_call: TRBJ1-6; v_call: TRBV6-5; cdr3_nt: TGTGCCAGTTCTAATCAGGAAATTAATAATTCACCCCTCCACTTT; cdr3_aa: CASSNQEINNSPLHF
clone_size: -; d_call: TRBD1; j_call: TRBJ2-2; v_call: TRBV24-1; cdr3_nt: TGTGCCACCAGGAACAGGGGGCGAGGCGGGGAGCTGTTTTTT; cdr3_aa: CATRNRGRGGELFF
clone_size: -; d_call: -; j_call: TRBJ2-5; v_call: TRBV7-2; cdr3_nt: TGTGCCAGCAGCTTAGATAGTCCTAACCAGTACTTC; cdr3_aa: CASSLDSPNQYF
clone_size: -; d_call: -; j_call: TRBJ1-5; v_call: TRBV6-1; cdr3_nt: TGTGCCAGCAGTGAACCCGGGGGGATTGGGCTCTATAGCAATCAGCCCCAGCATTTT; cdr3_aa: CASSEPGGIGLYSNQPQHF
clone_size: -; d_call: -; j_call: TRBJ1-1; v_call: TRBV29-1; cdr3_nt: TGCAGCGTTGAGGAGAAGGACAGAGTAGCTTTCTTT; cdr3_aa: CSVEEKDRVAFF
clone_size: -; d_call: -; j_call: TRBJ2-7; v_call: TRBV7-2; cdr3_nt: TGTGCCAGCAGCTTGCGAGGACAAATCTCCTACGAGCAGTACTTC; cdr3_aa: CASSLRGQISYEQYF
clone_size: once; d_call: TRBD2; j_call: TRBJ2-1; v_call: TRBV28; cdr3_nt: TGTGCCAGCAGTTTACCGAGCTCCGGGACTAGCGGCCCCCTTAGCTCCTACAATGAGCAGTTCTTC; cdr3_aa: CASSLPSSGTSGPLSSYNEQFF
clone_size: -; d_call: -; j_call: TRBJ1-1; v_call: TRBV5-1; cdr3_nt: TGCGCCAGCAGCTTGGAACAGGGCGGCACTGAAGCTTTCTTT; cdr3_aa: CASSLEQGGTEAFF
clone_size: -; d_call: TRBD2; j_call: TRBJ2-7; v_call: TRBV2; cdr3_nt: TGTGCCAGCAGTTGGACTAGCGGGGGGGCCTACGAGCAGTACTTC; cdr3_aa: CASSWTSGGAYEQYF
clone_size: -; d_call: -; j_call: TRBJ1-6; v_call: TRBV5-1; cdr3_nt: TGCGCCAGCAGCTTGGAGGCAGGGGTAGGCGGGTCACCCCTCCACTTT; cdr3_aa: CASSLEAGVGGSPLHF
clone_size: -; d_call: TRBD2; j_call: TRBJ2-1; v_call: TRBV7-2; cdr3_nt: TGTGCCAGCAGCCCCTTAGCGGGTACTAGCGTACTGGGCAATGAGCAGTTCTTC; cdr3_aa: CASSPLAGTSVLGNEQFF
clone_size: -; d_call: TRBD2; j_call: TRBJ2-7; v_call: TRBV11-1; cdr3_nt: TGTGCCAGCAGCCTGGGGACTAGCGGGGCCCCCTACGAGCAGTACTTC; cdr3_aa: CASSLGTSGAPYEQYF
clone_size: -; d_call: -; j_call: TRBJ1-2; v_call: TRBV6-5; cdr3_nt: TGTGCCAGCAGTTACTCGGTTCGGGAAGGCTACACCTTC; cdr3_aa: CASSYSVREGYTF